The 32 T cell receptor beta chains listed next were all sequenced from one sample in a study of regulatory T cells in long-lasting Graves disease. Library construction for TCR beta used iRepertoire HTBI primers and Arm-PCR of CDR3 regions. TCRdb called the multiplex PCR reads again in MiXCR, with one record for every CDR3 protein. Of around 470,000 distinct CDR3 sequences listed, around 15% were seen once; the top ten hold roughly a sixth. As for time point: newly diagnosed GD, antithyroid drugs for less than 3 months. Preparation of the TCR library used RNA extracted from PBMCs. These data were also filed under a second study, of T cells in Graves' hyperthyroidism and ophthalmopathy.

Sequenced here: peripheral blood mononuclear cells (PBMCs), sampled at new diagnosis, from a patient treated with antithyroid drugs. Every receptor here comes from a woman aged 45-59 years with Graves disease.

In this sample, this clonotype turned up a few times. CDR3: CSVETRLYEQYF. The CDR3 DNA is TGCAGCGTTGAGACTAGACTTTACGAGCAGTACTTC. This chain connects TRBV29-1 to TRBJ2-7; perhaps TRBD2 as D (6 bases). Trimming took 3 bases from V and 4 from J, leaving 10 bases between them. The germline CDR1 and CDR2 sequences are SQVTM and ANQGSEA. The CDR3 consists of 12 residues.

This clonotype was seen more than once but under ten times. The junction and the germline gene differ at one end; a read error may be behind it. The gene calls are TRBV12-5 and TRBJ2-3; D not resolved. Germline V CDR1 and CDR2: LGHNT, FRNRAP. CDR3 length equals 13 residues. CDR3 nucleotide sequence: TGTGCTAGTGCTTTGCAGGATTCAGATACGCAGTATTTT. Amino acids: CASALQDSDTQYF.

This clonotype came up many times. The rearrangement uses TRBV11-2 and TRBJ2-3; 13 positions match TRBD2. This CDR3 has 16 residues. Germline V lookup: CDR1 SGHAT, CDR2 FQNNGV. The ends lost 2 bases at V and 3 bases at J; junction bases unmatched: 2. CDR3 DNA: TGTGCCAGCAGCTTACGACTAGCGGGAGGTACAGATACGCAGTATTTT. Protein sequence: CASSLRLAGGTDTQYF.

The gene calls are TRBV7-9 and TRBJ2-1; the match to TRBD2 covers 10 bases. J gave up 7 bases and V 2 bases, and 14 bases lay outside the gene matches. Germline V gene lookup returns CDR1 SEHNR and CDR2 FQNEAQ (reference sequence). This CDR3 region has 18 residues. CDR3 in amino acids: CASSLTSRPSGSINEQFF. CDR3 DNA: TGTGCCAGCAGCTTAACCTCCCGGCCTAGCGGGAGTATAAATGAGCAGTTCTTC.

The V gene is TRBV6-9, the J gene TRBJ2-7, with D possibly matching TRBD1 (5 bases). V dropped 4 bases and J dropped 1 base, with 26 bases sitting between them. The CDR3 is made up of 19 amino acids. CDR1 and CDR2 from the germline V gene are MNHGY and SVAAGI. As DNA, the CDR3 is TGTGCCAGCAGTTTTAGACGGACAATAGATCGGTGGAGTTCCTACGAGCAGTACTTC. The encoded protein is CASSFRRTIDRWSSYEQYF.

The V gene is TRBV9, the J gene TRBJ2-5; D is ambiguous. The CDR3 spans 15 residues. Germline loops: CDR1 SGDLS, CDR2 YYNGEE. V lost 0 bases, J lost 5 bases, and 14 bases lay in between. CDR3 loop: CASSVDGSLGETQYF. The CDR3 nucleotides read TGTGCCAGCAGCGTAGACGGGTCCCTTGGGGAGACCCAGTACTTC.

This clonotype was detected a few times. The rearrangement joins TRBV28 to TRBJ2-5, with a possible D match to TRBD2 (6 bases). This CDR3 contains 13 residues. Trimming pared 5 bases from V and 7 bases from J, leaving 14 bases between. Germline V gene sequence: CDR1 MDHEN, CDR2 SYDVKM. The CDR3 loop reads CASSPPGGGTQYF. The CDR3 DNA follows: TGTGCCAGCAGTCCCCCCGGGGGTGGGACCCAGTACTTC.

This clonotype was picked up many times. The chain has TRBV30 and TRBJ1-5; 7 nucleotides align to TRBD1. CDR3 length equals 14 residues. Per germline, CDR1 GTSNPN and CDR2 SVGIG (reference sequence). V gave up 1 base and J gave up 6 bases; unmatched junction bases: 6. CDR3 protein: CAWSEGQGGQPQHF. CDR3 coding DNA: TGTGCCTGGAGTGAGGGCCAGGGGGGTCAGCCCCAGCATTTT.

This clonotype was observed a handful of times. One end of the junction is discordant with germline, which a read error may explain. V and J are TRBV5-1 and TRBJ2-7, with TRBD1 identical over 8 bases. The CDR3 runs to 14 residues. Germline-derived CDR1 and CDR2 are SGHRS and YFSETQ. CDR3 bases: TGCGCCAGCAGCTCGGGGACAGGCTCCTGCGAGCAGTACTTC. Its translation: CASSSGTGSCEQYF.

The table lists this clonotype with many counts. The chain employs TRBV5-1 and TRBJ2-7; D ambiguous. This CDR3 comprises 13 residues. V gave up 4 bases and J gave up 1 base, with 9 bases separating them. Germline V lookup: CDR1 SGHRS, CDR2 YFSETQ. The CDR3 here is CASSPGWSYEQYF. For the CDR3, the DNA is TGCGCCAGCAGCCCCGGGTGGTCCTACGAGCAGTACTTC.

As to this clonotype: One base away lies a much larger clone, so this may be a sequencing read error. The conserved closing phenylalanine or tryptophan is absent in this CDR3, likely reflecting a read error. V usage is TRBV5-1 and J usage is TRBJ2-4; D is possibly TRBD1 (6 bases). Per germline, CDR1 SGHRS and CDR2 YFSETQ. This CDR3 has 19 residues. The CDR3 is CASTLESGGYGSRKNIQYV. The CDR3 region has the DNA TGCGCCAGCACCTTGGAAAGTGGGGGCTATGGCTCACGCAAAAACATTCAGTACGTC.

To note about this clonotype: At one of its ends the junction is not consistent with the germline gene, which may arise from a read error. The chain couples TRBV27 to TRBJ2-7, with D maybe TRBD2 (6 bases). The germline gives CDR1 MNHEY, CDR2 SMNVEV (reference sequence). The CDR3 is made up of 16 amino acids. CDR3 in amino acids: CTSSLSVPGLHYEQYF. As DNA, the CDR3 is TGTACCAGCAGTTTATCGGTCCCGGGACTCCACTACGAGCAGTACTTC.

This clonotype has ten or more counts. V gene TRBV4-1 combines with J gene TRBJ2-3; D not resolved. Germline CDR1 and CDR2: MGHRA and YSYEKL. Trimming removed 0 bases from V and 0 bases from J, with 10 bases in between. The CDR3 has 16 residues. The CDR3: CASSQDPRRSTDTQYF. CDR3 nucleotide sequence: TGCGCCAGCAGCCAAGATCCGAGGCGGAGCACAGATACGCAGTATTTT.

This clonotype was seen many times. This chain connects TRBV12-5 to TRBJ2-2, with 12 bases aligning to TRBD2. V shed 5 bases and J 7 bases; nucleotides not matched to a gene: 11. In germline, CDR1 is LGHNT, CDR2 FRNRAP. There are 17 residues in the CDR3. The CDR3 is CASGTIPSGRADGELFF. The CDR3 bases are TGTGCTAGTGGTACCATCCCTAGCGGGAGGGCCGACGGGGAGCTGTTTTTT.

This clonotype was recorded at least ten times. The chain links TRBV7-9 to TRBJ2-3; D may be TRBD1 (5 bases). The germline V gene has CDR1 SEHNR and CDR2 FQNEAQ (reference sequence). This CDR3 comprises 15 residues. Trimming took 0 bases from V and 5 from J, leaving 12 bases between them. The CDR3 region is CASSLAGATVDTQYF. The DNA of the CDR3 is TGTGCCAGCAGCTTAGCAGGGGCTACCGTAGATACGCAGTATTTT.

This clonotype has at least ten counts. CDR3 amino acids: CSARLGGLEFREQFF. The CDR3 DNA reads as TGCAGTGCTAGATTGGGGGGACTAGAGTTTCGGGAGCAGTTCTTC. The chain is built from TRBV20-1 and TRBJ2-1, with 8 bases identical to TRBD2. This CDR3 has 15 residues. J was trimmed by 10 bases and V by 2 bases; bases with no gene match: 13. Germline CDR1 and CDR2: DFQATT and SNEGSKA (reference sequence).

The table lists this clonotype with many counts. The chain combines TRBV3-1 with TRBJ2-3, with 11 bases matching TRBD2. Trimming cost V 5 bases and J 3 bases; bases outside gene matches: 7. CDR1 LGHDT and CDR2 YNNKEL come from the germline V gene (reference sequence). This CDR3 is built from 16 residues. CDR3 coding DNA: TGTGCCAGCAGCTCCTATCTAGCGGGAGGTACAGATACGCAGTATTTT. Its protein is CASSSYLAGGTDTQYF.

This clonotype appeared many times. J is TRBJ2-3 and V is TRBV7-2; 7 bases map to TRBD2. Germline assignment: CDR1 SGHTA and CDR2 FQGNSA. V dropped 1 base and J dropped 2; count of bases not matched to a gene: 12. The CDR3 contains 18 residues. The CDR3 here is CASSLGARAGAVTDTQYF. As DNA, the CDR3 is TGTGCCAGCAGCTTAGGGGCTCGTGCGGGAGCCGTCACAGATACGCAGTATTTT.

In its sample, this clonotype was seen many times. As DNA, the CDR3 is TGTGCCAGCAGTGCCAAACTAGCGGGAAGCGAGACCCAGTACTTC. Protein: CASSAKLAGSETQYF. The gene calls are TRBV12-3 or TRBV12-4 and TRBJ2-5; 10 positions match TRBD2. The CDR3 is made up of 15 amino acids. J gave up 5 bases and V 5 bases, and 8 bases lay outside the gene matches.

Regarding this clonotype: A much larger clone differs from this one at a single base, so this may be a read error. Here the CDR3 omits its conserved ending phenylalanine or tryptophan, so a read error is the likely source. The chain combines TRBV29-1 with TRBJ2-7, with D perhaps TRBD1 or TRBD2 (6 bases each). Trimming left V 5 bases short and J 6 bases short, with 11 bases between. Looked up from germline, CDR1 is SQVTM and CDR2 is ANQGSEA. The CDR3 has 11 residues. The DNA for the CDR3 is TGCAGCGTTAAGGGGGGCCGCGAGCAGTACCTC. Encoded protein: CSVKGGREQYL.

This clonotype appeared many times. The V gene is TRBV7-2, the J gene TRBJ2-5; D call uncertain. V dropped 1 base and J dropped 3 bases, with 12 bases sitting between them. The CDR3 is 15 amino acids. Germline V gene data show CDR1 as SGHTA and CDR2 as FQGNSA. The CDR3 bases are TGTGCCAGCAGCTTAGGAGATGGGTTAAAAGAGACCCAGTACTTC. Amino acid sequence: CASSLGDGLKETQYF.

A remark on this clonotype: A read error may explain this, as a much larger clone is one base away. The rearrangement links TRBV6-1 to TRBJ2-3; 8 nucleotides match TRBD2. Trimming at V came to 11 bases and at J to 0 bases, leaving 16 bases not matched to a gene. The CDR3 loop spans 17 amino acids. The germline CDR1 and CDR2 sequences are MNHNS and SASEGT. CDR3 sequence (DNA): TGTGCCGGCACGTGGGGATTGGCGGGAGGAAGCACAGATACGCAGTATTTT. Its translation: CAGTWGLAGGSTDTQYF.

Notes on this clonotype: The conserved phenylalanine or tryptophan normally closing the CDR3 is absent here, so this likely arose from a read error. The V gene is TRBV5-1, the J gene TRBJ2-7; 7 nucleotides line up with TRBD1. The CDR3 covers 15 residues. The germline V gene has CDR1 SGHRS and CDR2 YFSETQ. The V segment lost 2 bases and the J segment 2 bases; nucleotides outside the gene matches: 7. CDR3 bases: TGCGCCAGCAGCTTAGGTGCAGGGGGAACCTACGAGCAGTACCTC. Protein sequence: CASSLGAGGTYEQYL.

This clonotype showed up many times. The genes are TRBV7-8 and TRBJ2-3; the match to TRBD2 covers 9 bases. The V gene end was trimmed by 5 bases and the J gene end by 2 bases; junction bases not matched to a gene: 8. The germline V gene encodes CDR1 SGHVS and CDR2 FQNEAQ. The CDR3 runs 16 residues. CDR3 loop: CASSRGIAGDTDTQYF. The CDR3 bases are TGTGCCAGCAGCCGCGGGATAGCGGGAGACACAGATACGCAGTATTTT.

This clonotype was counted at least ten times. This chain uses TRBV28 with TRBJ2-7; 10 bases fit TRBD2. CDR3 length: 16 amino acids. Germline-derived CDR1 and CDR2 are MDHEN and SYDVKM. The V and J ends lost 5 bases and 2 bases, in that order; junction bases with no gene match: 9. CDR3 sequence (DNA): TGTGCCAGCAGTCAGTCTGCAGCGGGAGGGCCCTACGAGCAGTACTTC. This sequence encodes CASSQSAAGGPYEQYF.

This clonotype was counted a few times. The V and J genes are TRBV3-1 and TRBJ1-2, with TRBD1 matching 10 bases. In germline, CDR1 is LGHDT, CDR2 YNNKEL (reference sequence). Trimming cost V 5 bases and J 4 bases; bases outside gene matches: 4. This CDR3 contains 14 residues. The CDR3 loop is CASSKRTGGYGYTF. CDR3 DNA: TGTGCCAGCAGCAAAAGGACAGGGGGCTATGGCTACACCTTC.

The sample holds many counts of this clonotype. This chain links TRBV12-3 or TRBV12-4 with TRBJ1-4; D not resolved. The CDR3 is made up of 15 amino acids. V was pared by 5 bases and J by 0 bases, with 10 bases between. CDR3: CASSLRSATNEKLFF. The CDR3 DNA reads TGTGCCAGCAGTCTTAGATCAGCAACTAATGAAAAACTGTTTTTT.

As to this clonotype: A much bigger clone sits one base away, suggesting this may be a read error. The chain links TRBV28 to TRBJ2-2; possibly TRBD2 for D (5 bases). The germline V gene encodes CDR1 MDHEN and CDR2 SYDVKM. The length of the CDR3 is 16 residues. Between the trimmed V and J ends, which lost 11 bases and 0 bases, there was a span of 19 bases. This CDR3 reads CAASTPGYANTGELFF. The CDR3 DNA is TGTGCCGCCTCGACCCCGGGATACGCGAACACCGGGGAGCTGTTTTTT.

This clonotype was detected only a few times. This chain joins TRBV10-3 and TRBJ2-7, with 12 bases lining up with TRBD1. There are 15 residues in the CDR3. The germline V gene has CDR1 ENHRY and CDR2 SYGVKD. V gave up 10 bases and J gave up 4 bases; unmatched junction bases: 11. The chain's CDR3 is CATKGGQGAQYEQYF. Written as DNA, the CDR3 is TGTGCCACCAAAGGGGGACAGGGGGCGCAATACGAGCAGTACTTC.

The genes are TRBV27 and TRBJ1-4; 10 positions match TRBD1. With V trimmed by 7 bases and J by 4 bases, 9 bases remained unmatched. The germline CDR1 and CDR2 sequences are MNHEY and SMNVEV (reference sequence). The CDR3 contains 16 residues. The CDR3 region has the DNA TGTGCCAGCACTTCCGGGACAGGGGCCTTTAATGAAAAACTGTTTTTT. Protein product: CASTSGTGAFNEKLFF.

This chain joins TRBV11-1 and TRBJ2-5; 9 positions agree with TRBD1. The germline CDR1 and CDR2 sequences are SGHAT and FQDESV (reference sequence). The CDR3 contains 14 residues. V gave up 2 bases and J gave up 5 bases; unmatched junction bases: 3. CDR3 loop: CASSLTGGMETQYF. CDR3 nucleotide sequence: TGTGCCAGCAGCTTAACAGGGGGCATGGAGACCCAGTACTTC.

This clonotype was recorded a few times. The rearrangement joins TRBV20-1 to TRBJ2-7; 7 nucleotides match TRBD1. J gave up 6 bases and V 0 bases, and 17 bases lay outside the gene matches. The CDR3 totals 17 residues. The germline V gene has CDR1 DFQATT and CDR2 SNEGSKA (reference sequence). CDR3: CSARDPRRQGSTVEQYF. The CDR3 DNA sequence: TGCAGTGCTAGAGATCCGCGAAGACAGGGTTCGACGGTCGAGCAGTACTTC.